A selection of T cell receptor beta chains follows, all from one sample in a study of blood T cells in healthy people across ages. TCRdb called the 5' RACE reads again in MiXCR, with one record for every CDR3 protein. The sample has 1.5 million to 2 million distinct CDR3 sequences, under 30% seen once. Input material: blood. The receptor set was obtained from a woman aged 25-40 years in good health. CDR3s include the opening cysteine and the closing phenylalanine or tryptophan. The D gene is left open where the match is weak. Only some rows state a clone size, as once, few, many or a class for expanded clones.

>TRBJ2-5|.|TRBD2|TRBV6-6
TGTGCCAGCAGTTACGCTAGCGGGGACCAAGAGACCCAGTACTTC
CASSYASGDQETQYF
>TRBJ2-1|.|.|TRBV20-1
TGCAGTGCTACTCTCCCGCAGAAATCCTACAATGAGCAGTTCTTC
CSATLPQKSYNEQFF
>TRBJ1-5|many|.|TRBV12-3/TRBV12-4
TGTGCCAGCAAGTTCTCGTGGCCAGCTAATCAGCCCCAGCATTTT
CASKFSWPANQPQHF
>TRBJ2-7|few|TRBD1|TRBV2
TGTGCCAGCAAAGGGGGCAGCCACGAGCAGTACTTC
CASKGGSHEQYF
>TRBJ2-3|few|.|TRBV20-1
TGCAGTGCTCCCGCTAGCGGCACAGATACGCAGTATTTT
CSAPASGTDTQYF
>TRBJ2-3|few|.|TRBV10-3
TGTGCCATCAATCCCGGAACTAGCACAGATACGCAGTATTTT
CAINPGTSTDTQYF
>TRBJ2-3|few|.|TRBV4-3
TGCGCCAGCAGCCAAGATGTCGTGGGTCGGGCAGATACGCAGTATTTT
CASSQDVVGRADTQYF
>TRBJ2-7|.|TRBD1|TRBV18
TGTGCCAGCTCACGGACAGGGGGCGCTTACTACGAGCAGTACTTC
CASSRTGGAYYEQYF
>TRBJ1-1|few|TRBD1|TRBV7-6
TGTGCCAGCAGCATAGGGACAGGGCAGGGCACTGAAGCTTTCTTT
CASSIGTGQGTEAFF
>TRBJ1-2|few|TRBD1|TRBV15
TGTGCCACCAGCAGGAAGACAGGGGGCTCTTATGGCTACACCTTC
CATSRKTGGSYGYTF
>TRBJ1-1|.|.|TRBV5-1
TGCGCCAGCAGCTTGGAACCTCGGGGGAGGGGCACTGAAGCTTTCTTT
CASSLEPRGRGTEAFF
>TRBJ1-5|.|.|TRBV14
TGTGCCAGCAGCCAAGAAGCACGTTCCAATCAGCCCCAGCATTTT
CASSQEARSNQPQHF
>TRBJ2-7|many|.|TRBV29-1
TGCAGCGTTGGAACTACAGAGACCTACGAGCAGTACTTC
CSVGTTETYEQYF
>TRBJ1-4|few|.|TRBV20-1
TGCAGTGCTGACCCTGGGACAGAAAAACTGTTTTTT
CSADPGTEKLFF
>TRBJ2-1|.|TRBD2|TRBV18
TGTGCCAGCTCTACCGGGGCTAGCGGGAGGACAACCAATGAGCAGTTCTTC
CASSTGASGRTTNEQFF
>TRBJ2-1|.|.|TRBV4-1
TGCGCCAGCAGCCTACAAGTGACAGAAAGCTCCTACAATGAGCAGTTCTTC
CASSLQVTESSYNEQFF
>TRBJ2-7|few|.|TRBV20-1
TGCAGTGCTCGAGCCCCGACTAGTTTCCACGAGCAGTACTTC
CSARAPTSFHEQYF
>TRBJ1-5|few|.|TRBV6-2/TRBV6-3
TGTGCCAGCAGAGATAGGGCTGCTCAGCCCCAGCATTTT
CASRDRAAQPQHF
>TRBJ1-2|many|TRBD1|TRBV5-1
TGCGCCAGCAGCCTACGACAGGGACCGGTTGGCTACACCTTC
CASSLRQGPVGYTF
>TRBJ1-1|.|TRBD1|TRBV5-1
TGCGCCAGCAGCTTGGTTGGCAGGGGGCTAGGCACTGAAGCTTTCTTT
CASSLVGRGLGTEAFF
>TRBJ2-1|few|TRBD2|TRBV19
TGTGCCAGTAGTATAGGACTAGCGGGGCCTGAGCAGTTCTTC
CASSIGLAGPEQFF
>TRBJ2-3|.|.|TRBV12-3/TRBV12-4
TGTGCCAGCAGGTCATTAGGGGCAGATACGCAGTATTTT
CASRSLGADTQYF
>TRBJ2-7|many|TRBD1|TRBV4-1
TGCGCCAGCAGCGAAACGACAGGGGGAGACGAGCAGTACTTC
CASSETTGGDEQYF
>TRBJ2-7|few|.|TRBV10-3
TGTGCCAGCAAGGGGCACCTCTACGAGCAGTACTTC
CASKGHLYEQYF
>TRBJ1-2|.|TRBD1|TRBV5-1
TGCGCCAGCAGCCCTACAGGGGGCATCAGTTATGGCTACACCTTC
CASSPTGGISYGYTF
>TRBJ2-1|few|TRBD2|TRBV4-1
TGCGCCAGCAGCCGCGCGGGGGGTCCGGACAATGAGCAGTTCTTC
CASSRAGGPDNEQFF
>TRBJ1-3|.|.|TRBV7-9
TGTGCCAGCAGCTTAAAAGGTGATCCTGGAAACATCATATATTTT
CASSLKGDPGNIIYF
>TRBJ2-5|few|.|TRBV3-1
TGTGCCAGCAGCCAAGGGTCGTCTTTACAAGAGGCCCAGTACTTC
CASSQGSSLQEAQYF
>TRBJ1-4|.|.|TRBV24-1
TGTGCCACCAGTGATTCCACAGGGCCGGCTAATGAAAAACTGTTTTTT
CATSDSTGPANEKLFF
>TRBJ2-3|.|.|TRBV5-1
TGCGCCAGCAGCTTGGGGACGCTTACTAGCACAGATACGCAGTATTTT
CASSLGTLTSTDTQYF
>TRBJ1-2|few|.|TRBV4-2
TGTGCCAGCAGCTATACCGACAAAGAGGGCTACACCTTC
CASSYTDKEGYTF
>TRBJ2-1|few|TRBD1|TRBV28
TGTGCCAGCAGATACCGGGACAGGGCCGACAATGAGCAGTTCTTC
CASRYRDRADNEQFF
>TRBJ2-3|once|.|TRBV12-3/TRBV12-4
TGTGCCAGCAGACCTATTCCCCGGACTGCCCGAGATACGCAGTATTTT
CASRPIPRTARDTQYF
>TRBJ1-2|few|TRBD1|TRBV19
TGTGCCAGTAGTGCGCTACAGGGGATAGGAGGCTACACCTTC
CASSALQGIGGYTF
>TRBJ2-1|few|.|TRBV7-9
TGTGCCAGCAGCTTATCTGGGAGCTATGAGCAGTTCTTC
CASSLSGSYEQFF
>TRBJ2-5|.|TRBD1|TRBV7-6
TGTGCCATAGAAAGGACAGGTTTGGAGACCCAGTACTTC
CAIERTGLETQYF
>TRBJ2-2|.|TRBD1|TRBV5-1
TGCGCCGGCAGCTTCTCTCCAGGGGGCACCGGGGAGCTGTTTTTT
CAGSFSPGGTGELFF
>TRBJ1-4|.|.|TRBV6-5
TGTCCCAGCAGTTACCAGGACGGGACTAGAGGAAAACTGTTTTTT
CPSSYQDGTRGKLFF
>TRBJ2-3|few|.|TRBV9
TGTGCCAGCAGCGTAGAGGGGGGCCGCGCAGATACGCAGTATTTT
CASSVEGGRADTQYF
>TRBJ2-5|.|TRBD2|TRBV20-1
TGCAGCTCTTTACTAGCGGAAGAGACCCAGTACTTC
CSSLLAEETQYF
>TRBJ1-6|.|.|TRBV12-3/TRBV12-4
TGTGCCAGCAGCTCCTACCCTGGGGGCAATAATTCACCCCTCCACTTT
CASSSYPGGNNSPLHF
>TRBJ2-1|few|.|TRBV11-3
TGTGCCAGCAGCTCGCCACTTTCAGGGGATGAGCAGTTCTTC
CASSSPLSGDEQFF
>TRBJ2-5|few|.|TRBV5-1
TGCGCCAGCAGCTTGGCGGGGGCGGATTACGAGACCCAGTACTTC
CASSLAGADYETQYF
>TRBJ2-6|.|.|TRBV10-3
TGTGCCATCAGTGGCAACTCTGGGGCCAACGCCCTGACTTTC
CAISGNSGANALTF
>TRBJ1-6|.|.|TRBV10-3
TGTGCCATCAGTGAGCCCCCCGGACGGGCTAATTCACCCCTCCACTTT
CAISEPPGRANSPLHF
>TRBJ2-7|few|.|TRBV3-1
TGTGCCAGCAGCCCTTGGGACGCAACCTACGAGCAGTACTTC
CASSPWDATYEQYF
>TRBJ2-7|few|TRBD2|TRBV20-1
TGCAGTGCTTTAGCGGGAGACTCCTACGAGCAGTACTTC
CSALAGDSYEQYF
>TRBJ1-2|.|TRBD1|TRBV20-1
TGCAGTGCACACCCGGGACAGTACTATGGCTACACCTTC
CSAHPGQYYGYTF
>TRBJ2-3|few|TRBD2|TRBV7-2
TGTGCCAGCACCGAAGGGAGCGGGAGCCGGTGGGATACGCAGTATTTT
CASTEGSGSRWDTQYF
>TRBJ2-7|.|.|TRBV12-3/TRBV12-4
TGTGCCAGCAGACCAGCTAGCGAGCCCTACGAGCAGTACTTC
CASRPASEPYEQYF
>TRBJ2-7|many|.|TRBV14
TGTGCCAGCAGCCAAGCACTAGGGCCCTACGAGCAGTACTTC
CASSQALGPYEQYF
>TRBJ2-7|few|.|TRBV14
TGTGCCAGCAGCCAACCGGGCAGGGGCTACGAGCAGTACTTC
CASSQPGRGYEQYF